This T cell receptor (beta chain) was recorded in a study of cytomegalovirus exposure and HLA in healthy donors. Study as a whole: There were 88 million or so unique TCRs (from HLA-typed donors) in an early data release.

Study findings and constraints: Altogether, 150 to 200 TCR beta chains were recorded as cytomegalovirus-associated. Researchers had no immune exposure information except CMV serostatus available.

Both 60 Vbeta primers and 13 Jbeta primers went into the PCR. Clones were sequenced by immunoSEQ multiplex PCR, and TCRdb holds only the in-frame ones, with some missing. The repertoire has under 200,000 clones, around 67% of them found once; the top ten carry roughly 4.1%. To note about this clone: Its antigen remains unknown.

CDR1 SGDLS and CDR2 YYNGEE come from the germline V gene. The germline V and J ends were trimmed by 0 bases and 4 bases, with 9 bases remaining between them. This CDR3 is built from 14 residues. Sample: PBMCs. The TCR originated in a woman aged 18 to 35 in good health and CMV-seropositive. The chain carries TRBV9 and TRBJ2-3; D may be TRBD1 (6 bases). The CDR3 sequence is CASSVEPGADTQYF. The CDR3 coding sequence is TGTGCCAGCAGCGTAGAACCAGGGGCAGATACGCAGTATTTT.